The present entry profiles one T cell receptor beta chain with its context. The antigen remains undetermined. TCRdb re-derived calls from the reads in MiXCR, one entry per CDR3 protein. The sample comprises roughly 630,000 distinct CDR3 sequences, 20% to 30% of which are singletons, and less than 9.5% rests with the top ten. The CDR3 loop spans 19 amino acids. This record comes from a study of T cell repertoires in cytomegalovirus infection. Looking at the study overall: Public signatures in TCR beta pointed to CMV infection and matching HLA type. The study's findings and limits: Identification of carriers of CMV plus the relevant HLA was performed using cumulative public TCR beta family frequency. There were HLA-C-restricted CMV-specific TCR beta clonotypes dominating the ex vivo response.

The chain carries TRBV12-3 or TRBV12-4 and TRBJ2-3, with 14 bases aligning to TRBD2. Sample: CD8+ T cells from PBMCs. This clonotype originated in a human donor in good health (CMV status not recorded). Some clones in this sample may be carry-over from other donors' samples. DNA of the CDR3: TGTGTCACCCCCTATCCTTCCGGGACTAGCGGGGGACCCACAGATACGCAGTATTTT. It translates to CVTPYPSGTSGGPTDTQYF.